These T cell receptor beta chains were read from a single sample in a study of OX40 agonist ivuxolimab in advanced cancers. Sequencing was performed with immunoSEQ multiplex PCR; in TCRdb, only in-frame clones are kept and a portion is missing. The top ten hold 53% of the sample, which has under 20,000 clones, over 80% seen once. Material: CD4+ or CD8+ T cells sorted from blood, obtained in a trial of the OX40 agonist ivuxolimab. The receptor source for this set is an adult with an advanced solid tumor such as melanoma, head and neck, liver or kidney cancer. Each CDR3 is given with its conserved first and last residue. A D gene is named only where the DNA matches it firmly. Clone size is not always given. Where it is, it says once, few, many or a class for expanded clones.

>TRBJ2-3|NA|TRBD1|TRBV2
CASSRTPGQGSTDTQYF
TGTGCCAGCAGTCGTACTCCGGGACAGGGTAGTACAGATACGCAGTATTTT
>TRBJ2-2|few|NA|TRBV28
CASSLSAGPGELFF
TGTGCCAGCAGTTTATCGGCGGGCCCCGGGGAGCTGTTTTTT
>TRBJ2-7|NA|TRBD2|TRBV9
CASSRQGSSGGPWSEQYF
TGTGCCAGCAGCCGACAGGGGTCTAGCGGGGGCCCTTGGAGCGAGCAGTACTTC
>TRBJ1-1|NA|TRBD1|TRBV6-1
CASSETGTANTEAFF
TGTGCCAGCAGTGAAACCGGGACAGCGAACACTGAAGCTTTCTTT
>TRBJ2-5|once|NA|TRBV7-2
CASSLWGETQYF
TGTGCCAGCAGCTTGTGGGGAGAGACCCAGTACTTC
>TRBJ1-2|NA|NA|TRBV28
CASSLRSGTAYGYTF
TGTGCCAGCAGCTTACGCTCCGGGACGGCCTATGGCTACACCTTC
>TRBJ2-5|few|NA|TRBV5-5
CASSLYMVGETQYF
TGTGCCAGCAGCTTGTACATGGTTGGCGAGACCCAGTACTTC
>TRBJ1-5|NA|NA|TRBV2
CASSEDSHSNQPQHF
TGTGCCAGCAGTGAAGACAGCCATAGCAATCAGCCCCAGCATTTT
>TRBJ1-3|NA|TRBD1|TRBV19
CASSRGQGIYSGNTIYF
TGTGCCAGTAGTAGGGGACAGGGGATCTACTCTGGAAACACCATATATTTT
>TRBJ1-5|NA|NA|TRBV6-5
CASSYEWPDQPQHF
TGTGCCAGCAGTTACGAATGGCCAGATCAGCCCCAGCATTTT
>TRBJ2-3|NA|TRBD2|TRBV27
CASSFSVQIAGESTDTQYF
TGTGCCAGCAGTTTTTCGGTGCAAATAGCGGGGGAATCCACAGATACGCAGTATTTT
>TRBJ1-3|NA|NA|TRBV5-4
CASSLDETLGNTIYF
TGTGCCAGCAGCTTGGATGAGACACTTGGAAACACCATATATTTT
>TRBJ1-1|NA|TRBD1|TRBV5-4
CASRPQGGGTEAFF
TGTGCCAGCAGACCCCAGGGGGGCGGCACTGAAGCTTTCTTT
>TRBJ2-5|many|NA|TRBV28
CASSPPAMGQYF
TGTGCCAGCAGCCCCCCGGCGATGGGCCAGTACTTC
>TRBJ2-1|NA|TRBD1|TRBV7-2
CASRDRTYNEQFF
TGTGCCAGCCGGGACAGGACCTACAATGAGCAGTTCTTC
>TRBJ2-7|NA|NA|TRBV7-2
CASSLEMGYSYEQYF
TGTGCCAGCAGCTTAGAGATGGGTTACTCCTACGAGCAGTACTTC
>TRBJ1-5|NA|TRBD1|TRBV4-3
CASSQETGSNQPQHF
TGCGCCAGCAGCCAAGAGACAGGGAGCAATCAGCCCCAGCATTTT
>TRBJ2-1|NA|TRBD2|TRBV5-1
CASSLLAGYNEQFF
TGCGCCAGCAGCTTGCTAGCGGGGTACAATGAGCAGTTCTTC
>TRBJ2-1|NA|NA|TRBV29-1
CSAIPGILFDEQFF
TGCAGCGCAATCCCAGGTATCCTCTTTGATGAGCAGTTCTTC
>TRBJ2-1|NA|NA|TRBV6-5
CASSTGTLEQFF
TGTGCCAGCAGCACCGGGACGCTTGAGCAGTTCTTC
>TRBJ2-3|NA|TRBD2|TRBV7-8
CASSHLGGTKDTQYF
TGTGCCAGCAGCCACCTCGGGGGGACTAAAGATACGCAGTATTTT
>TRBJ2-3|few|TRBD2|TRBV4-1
CASSQDVTGGPPDTQYF
TGCGCCAGCAGCCAAGATGTGACGGGGGGGCCTCCAGATACGCAGTATTTT